This entry concerns a single TCR beta chain. Its antigen specificity is not known. No per-base quality is available; no much larger clone lies one base away. Enrolling through a virtual design, the prospective study's participants ranged in age from roughly 18 to 100 years and lived across roughly 24 United States geographic areas. To assign participants to cohorts, the prospective study relied on clinical history that participants themselves reported in a screening survey and a study questionnaire. Exposed participants had been in contact with someone with a PCR-confirmed or clinician-diagnosed COVID-19 case within 2 weeks of study entry. Mobile phlebotomists in the prospective study collected whole blood, serum and a nasopharyngeal or oropharyngeal swab from every participant. Over a roughly 2-month period, participants in the prospective study had the option of providing additional blood draws and questionnaires. Prospective study blood samples were shipped either frozen or at room temperature before DNA extraction.

The data originate from a study of blood T cell repertoires in COVID-19 (dated by TCRdb to 2018 to 2021). Notes on the research overall: Collaborator samples came from the United States, Italy and Spain and covered acute and convalescent phases of COVID-19. The prospective study material was composed of cDNA or gDNA derived from T cells, B-cell-depleted T cells, or PBMCs. The dataset comprised deeply sampled blood TCRbeta repertoires from subjects exposed to, actively infected with, or recovered from COVID-19. The repertoires were released in a freely available public database intended as a resource for research on the immune response to SARS-CoV-2. Samples were obtained from the ongoing ImmuneRACE study (first 160 participants) and from approximately 1,200 subjects provided by 6 global collaborators. Sample metadata almost always included a de-identified subject ID, COVID-19 status, age in years and sex. Where available, HLA class I and class II types were taken from metadata supplied by the sample provider and were not determined by assay-based typing.

Here is what the overall study found, with its caveats: The amount of clinical and demographic metadata varied by source and participant and was provided uncurated.

V ends up 2 bases short and J 0 bases short, with an unmatched junction base count of 7. Reading from cysteine to phenylalanine, the CDR3 counts 17 amino acids. Only CDR3 DNA remains: 51 bases, in frame from the first base. The germline V gene sets CDR1 to SGHDT and CDR2 to YYEEEE. The immunoSEQ Assay, a bias-controlled multiplex PCR, was used to amplify TCRbeta CDR3 regions from genomic DNA. The paper's data handling went like this. Within the assay, amplification of reference gene primers was used to estimate how many nucleated cells each sample contained. To quantify the absolute abundance of each unique TCRbeta CDR3 rearrangement, sequence reads were collapsed and filtered. For each sample, productive Simpson clonality was calculated as the square root of Simpson's diversity index over productive rearrangements. This immuneACCESS table, as held by TCRdb, lists in-frame sequences with V and J called but not all clones. Of the missing ones, under half trace to an unresolved V gene in checked studies; the others have no known cause. The DNA gave D and trimming, while V, J and clone size come from that table. The sample profile shows about 300,000 clones; nearly 90% of them were found once. Roughly 2.9% of the sample is taken by the ten largest.

This chain is built from TRBV5-6 and TRBJ1-2, with 10 junctional bases fitting TRBD1. The sequenced sample consisted of PBMCs or T cells enriched from blood (not recorded which). The sequence was obtained from a woman between 45 and 65 years old who had been exposed to COVID-19. In nucleotides, the sequence is TGTGCCAGCAGCTTAAGACAGGGGGCTATAGCTAACTATGGCTACACCTTC. Translated, this is CASSLRQGAIANYGYTF.